These 32 T cell receptor beta chains originate from one sample sequenced in a study of post-analysis software for immune sequencing data. General observations from the study: Patients used about 5 TRBV segments, including TRBV5-6, TRBV5-1 and TRBV20-1, more often than controls.

Built from TCR beta cDNA, the libraries had unique molecular identifiers in them. From the PCR reads, TCRdb called clonotypes with MiXCR, one entry per CDR3 protein. The data contain more than 500,000 distinct CDR3 sequences, around 31% of them singletons. Their antigen targets remain unknown. Sequenced material: blood. The receptor source for this set is a girl aged 2-17 years with multiple sclerosis.

V and J are TRBV6-1 and TRBJ2-4; D call uncertain. The end of the DNA aligns better with TRBJ2-5, so the J call may be wrong. The CDR3 runs to 14 residues. Germline V lookup: CDR1 MNHNS, CDR2 SASEGT. CDR3 in amino acids: CASSVGPLEETQYF. CDR3 bases: TGTGCCAGCAGTGTCGGGCCTCTGGAAGAGACCCAGTACTTC.

About this clonotype itself: At one of its ends the junction is not consistent with the germline gene, which may arise from a read error. This chain uses TRBV5-1 with TRBJ2-4; possibly TRBD2 for D (5 bases). CDR3 length: 13 amino acids. CDR1 is SGHRS and CDR2 is YFSETQ in the germline V gene. The CDR3 is CASGLEADQIQYF. The CDR3 region has the DNA TGCGCCAGCGGCTTGGAGGCAGATCAGATTCAGTACTTC.

The chain joins TRBV7-6 to TRBJ2-7; the D is unclear. V dropped 2 bases and J dropped 6 bases, with 11 bases sitting between them. CDR1 is SGHVS, CDR2 FNYEAQ, per germline. CDR3 size: 13 residues. CDR3 coding DNA: TGTGCCAGCAGCTTATTTAGGGCCGGCGAGCAGTACTTC. Translating gives CASSLFRAGEQYF.

The chain employs TRBV5-1 and TRBJ2-2; D is unclear. Germline CDR1 SGHRS, CDR2 YFSETQ. Deletions cut 0 bases from V and 5 bases from J, with 11 bases between. The CDR3 extends over 15 amino acids. CDR3 sequence (DNA): TGCGCCAGCAGCTTGGTGACGGTAGGAACCGGGGAGCTGTTTTTT. Its translation: CASSLVTVGTGELFF.

This chain links TRBV10-3 with TRBJ2-7; TRBD1 matches at 9 bases. Germline values: CDR1 ENHRY, CDR2 SYGVKD. V was pared by 2 bases and J by 3 bases, with 5 bases of the junction left unmatched. The CDR3 length is 15 residues. In DNA, the CDR3 is TGTGCCATCAGTGAGAACGGACAGGGGTACTACGAGCAGTACTTC. Its protein product is CAISENGQGYYEQYF.

Only a few counts were recorded for this clonotype. The rearrangement uses TRBV5-6 and TRBJ1-2; 8 nucleotides match TRBD1. CDR1 is SGHDT and CDR2 is YYEEEE in the germline V gene. This CDR3 comprises 14 residues. J was trimmed by 4 bases and V by 1 base; bases with no gene match: 3. CDR3: CASSLRDRPYGYTF. The DNA of the CDR3 is TGTGCCAGCAGCTTGCGGGACAGGCCCTATGGCTACACCTTC.

The CDR3 region has the DNA TGCAGTGCGCTCGGCGCAGGGTATCAGCCCCAGCATTTT. Protein: CSALGAGYQPQHF. The chain couples TRBV20-1 to TRBJ1-5, with a weak D call TRBD1 (5 bases). The length of the CDR3 is 13 residues. V lost 6 bases and J 5 bases, leaving 14 bases between the germline ends. Germline V gene lookup returns CDR1 DFQATT and CDR2 SNEGSKA (reference sequence).

V usage is TRBV5-1 and J usage is TRBJ2-7; 8 bases are a match to TRBD2. There are 15 residues in the CDR3. The V segment lost 4 bases and the J segment 0 bases; nucleotides outside the gene matches: 6. Germline V lookup: CDR1 SGHRS, CDR2 YFSETQ. Here the CDR3 DNA reads TGCGCCAGCAGCGCGAGCGGGGGTGCCTCCTACGAGCAGTACTTC. Translation: CASSASGGASYEQYF. The whole variable domain, remainder taken from reference TRBV5-1 and TRBJ2-7, is KAGVTQTPRYLIKTRGQQVTLSCSPISGHRSVSWYQQTPGQGLQFLFEYFSETQRNKGNFPGRFSGRQFSNSRSEMNVSTLELGDSALYLCASSASGGASYEQYFGPGTRLTVT.

The genes are TRBV20-1 and TRBJ1-6; 7 bases are shared with TRBD1. This CDR3 spans 13 amino acids. The junction had 6 bases not matched to a gene; V was cut back by 3 bases and J by 10 bases. The germline CDR1 and CDR2 sequences are DFQATT and SNEGSKA (reference sequence). The CDR3 loop is CSASLGGGSPLHF. CDR3 bases: TGCAGTGCTAGCTTAGGGGGCGGATCACCCCTCCACTTT.

This clonotype was seen a few times. This rearrangement joins TRBV7-2 to TRBJ1-2, with D tentatively TRBD1 (5 bases). CDR1 SGHTA and CDR2 FQGNSA come from the germline V gene. The V gene lost 5 bases and the J gene lost 8 bases, with 18 bases spanning the gap. The CDR3 spans 14 residues. CDR3 loop: CASSALLGADGYTF. For the CDR3, the DNA is TGTGCCAGCAGCGCCCTCTTAGGGGCAGACGGCTACACCTTC.

The chain couples TRBV2 to TRBJ2-3; possibly TRBD1 or TRBD2 for D (5 bases each). This CDR3 has 15 residues. V gave up 6 bases and J gave up 0 bases, with 13 bases separating them. The germline V gene encodes CDR1 SNHLY and CDR2 FYNNEI. CDR3 bases: TGTGCCAGCAGAGGAAGAGGGGCTAGCACAGATACGCAGTATTTT. Translating it yields CASRGRGASTDTQYF.

The chain has TRBV7-3 and TRBJ2-5, with D possibly being TRBD2 (7 bases). There are 14 residues in the CDR3. V lost 2 bases, J lost 11 bases, and 18 bases lay in between. Germline V gene data show CDR1 as SGHTA and CDR2 as FQGTGA. CDR3 in DNA: TGTGCCAGCAGCTTATTGGGGGGGCCCAATGAGCAGTACTTC. Amino acids: CASSLLGGPNEQYF. Combining the CDR3 with reference TRBV7-3 and TRBJ2-5 gives the whole variable domain GAGVSQTPSNKVTEKGKYVELRCDPISGHTALYWYRQSLGQGPEFLIYFQGTGAADDSGLPNDRFFAVRPEGSVSTLKIQRTERGDSAVYLCASSLLGGPNEQYFGPGTRLLVL.

This clonotype has at least ten counts. The V gene is TRBV6-1, the J gene TRBJ2-3, with D possibly being TRBD1 (5 bases). The V gene's germline CDR1 is MNHNS and CDR2 SASEGT. V was cut by 5 bases and J by 5 bases, with 14 bases left in between. The CDR3 has 14 amino acids. CDR3 sequence (DNA): TGTGCCAGCAGTAGGGGTGGGGTACGAGATACGCAGTATTTT. Amino acid sequence: CASSRGGVRDTQYF.

This chain connects TRBV12-3 or TRBV12-4 to TRBJ2-3; 12 nucleotides align to TRBD1. With 5 bases clipped from V and 3 bases from J, the junction kept 3 bases outside the gene matches. The length of the CDR3 is 15 residues. The CDR3 sequence: CASSRDRGPTDTQYF. The CDR3 nucleotides read TGTGCCAGCAGTCGGGACAGGGGGCCAACAGATACGCAGTATTTT.

The gene calls are TRBV5-1 and TRBJ1-1; 10 nucleotides agree with TRBD1. The CDR3 covers 17 residues. V was pared by 4 bases and J by 1 base, with 10 bases of the junction left unmatched. CDR1 SGHRS and CDR2 YFSETQ come from the germline V gene. The CDR3 region has the DNA TGCGCCAGCAGCCCGTTTCCCGGGACAGGGGCGAACACTGAAGCTTTCTTT. Translating gives CASSPFPGTGANTEAFF.

V is TRBV6-1 and J is TRBJ2-5; 7 positions match TRBD2. V was clipped by 4 bases and J by 5 bases; unmatched bases: 4. Germline CDR1 reads MNHNS; CDR2 reads SASEGT. The CDR3 is 13 amino acids. CDR3 region: CASSGGLWETQYF. The CDR3 DNA reads TGTGCCAGCAGTGGGGGACTATGGGAGACCCAGTACTTC.

This rearrangement joins TRBV10-1 to TRBJ2-3; D is tentatively TRBD1 or TRBD2 (5 bases each). Germline V gives CDR1 WNHNN, CDR2 SYGVQD (reference sequence). The ends were cut back, 4 bases at V and 3 bases at J, with 8 bases in the middle. The CDR3 has 13 amino acids. DNA for the CDR3: TGCGCCAGCAGTGGGGACGTAACAGATACGCAGTATTTT. Translating gives CASSGDVTDTQYF.

This chain connects TRBV4-2 to TRBJ1-5; no clear D. Per the germline V gene, CDR1 is LGHNA and CDR2 is YNFKEQ. With 0 bases removed from V and 5 bases from J, the gap between germline ends came to 8 bases. This CDR3 spans 14 amino acids. This CDR3 reads CASSQDAADQPQHF. The CDR3 DNA reads as TGTGCCAGCAGCCAAGATGCCGCGGATCAGCCCCAGCATTTT.

This clonotype was seen only a few times. Written as DNA, the CDR3 is TGTGCCAGCAGCTTAATAGGGGATCCGGCCTACGAGCAGTACTTC. This gives the protein CASSLIGDPAYEQYF. This chain links TRBV7-3 with TRBJ2-7; perhaps TRBD1 as D (5 bases). The CDR3 has 15 amino acids. V gave up 1 base and J gave up 2 bases, with 12 bases separating them. Per germline, CDR1 SGHTA and CDR2 FQGTGA.

This clonotype was found a few times. This chain connects TRBV20-1 to TRBJ2-2, with D unresolved. In germline, CDR1 is DFQATT, CDR2 SNEGSKA (reference sequence). The CDR3 has 17 residues. The V and J ends lost 6 bases and 4 bases respectively, with 24 bases between them. CDR3 loop: CSAAMMGSVIGTGELFF. CDR3 sequence (DNA): TGCAGTGCCGCCATGATGGGTTCTGTGATCGGCACCGGGGAGCTGTTTTTT.

The chain employs TRBV29-1 and TRBJ1-1; tentatively, D is TRBD1 (5 bases). Germline V CDR1 and CDR2: SQVTM, ANQGSEA. Between the trimmed V and J ends, which lost 5 bases and 3 bases, there was a span of 13 bases. The CDR3 sequence is 13 residues long. CDR3 in amino acids: CSVSGRVHTEAFF. The CDR3 region has the DNA TGCAGCGTTTCGGGCAGGGTACACACTGAAGCTTTCTTT. The full variable domain, its missing parts supplied by reference TRBV29-1 and TRBJ1-1, is SAVISQKPSRDICQRGTSLTIQCQVDSQVTMMFWYRQQPGQSLTLIATANQGSEATYESGFVIDKFPISRPNLTFSTLTVSNMSPEDSSIYLCSVSGRVHTEAFFGQGTRLTVV.

A few counts support this clonotype. This sequence joins TRBV2 and TRBJ2-7; D is possibly TRBD1 (7 bases). CDR1 is SNHLY and CDR2 is FYNNEI in the germline V gene. Trimming stripped 11 bases from V and 2 bases from J, with 19 bases between. The CDR3 sequence is 14 residues long. The CDR3 here is CASRGWDRPYEQYF. The CDR3 DNA is TGTGCCTCCCGGGGGTGGGACAGACCCTACGAGCAGTACTTC.

CDR3 in DNA: TGTGCCAGCAGCTCGGGGTCTGGGGCCAACGTCCTGACTTTC. It codes for CASSSGSGANVLTF. The chain carries TRBV7-3 and TRBJ2-6; possibly TRBD2 for D (5 bases). V lost 4 bases, J lost 1 base, and 5 bases lay in between. The length of the CDR3 is 14 residues. Germline V gene lookup returns CDR1 SGHTA and CDR2 FQGTGA.

The chain uses TRBV12-3 or TRBV12-4 and TRBJ2-1; possible D gene TRBD2, 6 bases. Trimming took 8 bases from V and 3 from J, leaving 14 bases between them. CDR3 length: 14 residues. This CDR3 reads CASLASGIYNEQFF. The DNA of the CDR3 is TGTGCCAGCCTAGCGTCGGGGATCTACAATGAGCAGTTCTTC.

DNA of the CDR3: TGCAGTGCTGCCGTCGGGGGAAATGAAGCTTTCTTT. It codes for CSAAVGGNEAFF. The V call is TRBV20-1, the J call TRBJ1-1; maybe TRBD1 (5 bases). The CDR3 is 12 residues long. V lost 5 bases and J 7 bases, leaving 14 bases between the germline ends. Germline lookup yields CDR1 DFQATT and CDR2 SNEGSKA (reference sequence).

The chain recombines TRBV4-1 with TRBJ2-2, with TRBD1 as a possible D gene (6 bases). With 1 base removed from V and 6 bases from J, the gap between germline ends came to 12 bases. There are 15 residues in the CDR3. The germline V gene encodes CDR1 MGHRA and CDR2 YSYEKL. CDR3 in amino acids: CASSQAPGDAGELFF. The DNA for the CDR3 is TGCGCCAGCAGCCAAGCACCAGGGGACGCCGGGGAGCTGTTTTTT.

This clonotype came up a few times. This chain uses TRBV20-1 with TRBJ2-4; D call uncertain. From germline, CDR1 is DFQATT and CDR2 SNEGSKA (reference sequence). The CDR3 runs to 13 residues. The V end lost 1 base, the J end lost 6 bases, and 10 bases lay between the germline ends. The CDR3, as DNA: TGCAGTGCTAGAGGATCTCTAGGAAACATTCAGTACTTC. As protein: CSARGSLGNIQYF.

This sequence joins TRBV5-1 and TRBJ2-5; D is possibly TRBD1 or TRBD2 (5 bases each). Looked up from germline, CDR1 is SGHRS and CDR2 is YFSETQ. This CDR3 is built from 15 residues. V lost 3 bases to trimming and J lost 2 bases, with 14 bases between them. The CDR3 reads CASSSPGPTQETQYF. The CDR3 DNA is TGCGCCAGCAGCTCTCCGGGACCCACACAAGAGACCCAGTACTTC.

This rearrangement joins TRBV20-1 to TRBJ2-3, with TRBD2 matching over 8 bases. CDR3 length: 14 residues. V lost 3 bases and J lost 5; bases outside the gene matches: 7. The V gene's germline CDR1 is DFQATT and CDR2 SNEGSKA (reference sequence). CDR3 sequence: CSASPAGGVDTQYF. In DNA form, the CDR3 reads TGCAGTGCTAGTCCGGCGGGGGGTGTAGATACGCAGTATTTT.

This clonotype appeared a few times. V usage is TRBV20-1 and J usage is TRBJ1-2; 7 bases align to TRBD1. CDR1 DFQATT and CDR2 SNEGSKA come from the germline V gene (reference sequence). After removal of 0 bases from V and 5 bases from J, the junction contained 6 bases not matched to a gene. CDR3 length: 14 residues. CDR3 DNA: TGCAGTGCTAGAGACCGGGACAGTTCGTATGGCTACACCTTC. This codes for CSARDRDSSYGYTF.

This chain links TRBV20-1 with TRBJ1-5, with TRBD1 identical over 8 bases. The germline V gene encodes CDR1 DFQATT and CDR2 SNEGSKA (reference sequence). The CDR3 has 16 residues. Losses at the gene ends were 3 bases for V and 6 bases for J; bases not matched to a gene: 13. DNA for the CDR3: TGCAGTGCTAGGCTTCCAGGACAGGGTTTTTTTCAGCCCCAGCATTTT. Amino acids: CSARLPGQGFFQPQHF.

This clonotype came up a few times. The rearrangement uses TRBV20-1 and TRBJ2-1, with D possibly being TRBD1 (6 bases). This CDR3 contains 15 residues. Germline CDR1 reads DFQATT; CDR2 reads SNEGSKA (reference sequence). With 3 bases removed from V and 4 bases from J, the gap between germline ends came to 16 bases. CDR3 in amino acids: CSARTRRGTYNEQFF. In DNA form, the CDR3 reads TGCAGTGCTAGGACCCGAAGGGGGACGTACAATGAGCAGTTCTTC.